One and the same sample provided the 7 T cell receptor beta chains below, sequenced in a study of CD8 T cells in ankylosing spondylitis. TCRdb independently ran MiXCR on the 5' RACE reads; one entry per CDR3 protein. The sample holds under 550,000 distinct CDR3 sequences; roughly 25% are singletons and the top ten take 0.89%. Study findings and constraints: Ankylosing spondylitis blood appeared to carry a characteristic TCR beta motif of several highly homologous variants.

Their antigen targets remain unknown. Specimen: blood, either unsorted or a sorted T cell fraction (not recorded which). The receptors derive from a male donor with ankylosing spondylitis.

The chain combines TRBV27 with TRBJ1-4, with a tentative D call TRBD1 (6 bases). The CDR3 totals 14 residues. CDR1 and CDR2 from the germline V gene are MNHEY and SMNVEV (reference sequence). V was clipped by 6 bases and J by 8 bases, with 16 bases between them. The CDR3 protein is CASSPQGLKEKLFF. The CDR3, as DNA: TGTGCCAGCAGCCCACAGGGATTGAAGGAAAAACTGTTTTTT.

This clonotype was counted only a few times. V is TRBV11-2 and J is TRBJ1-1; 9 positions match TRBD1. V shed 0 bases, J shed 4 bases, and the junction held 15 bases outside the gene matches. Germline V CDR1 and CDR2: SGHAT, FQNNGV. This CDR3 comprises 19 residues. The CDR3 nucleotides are TGTGCCAGCAGCTTAGATCTGGACAGGGGAATATGGCGAATCACTGAAGCTTTCTTT. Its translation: CASSLDLDRGIWRITEAFF. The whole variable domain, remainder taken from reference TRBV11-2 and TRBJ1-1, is EAGVAQSPRYKIIEKRQSVAFWCNPISGHATLYWYQQILGQGPKLLIQFQNNGVVDDSQLPKDRFSAERLKGVDSTLKIQPAKLEDSAVYLCASSLDLDRGIWRITEAFFGQGTRLTVV.

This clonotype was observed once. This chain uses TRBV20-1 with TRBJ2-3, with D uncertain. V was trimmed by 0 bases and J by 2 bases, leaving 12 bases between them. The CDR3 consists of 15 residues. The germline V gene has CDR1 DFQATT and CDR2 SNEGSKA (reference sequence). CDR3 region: CSARDFIQATDTQYF. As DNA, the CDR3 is TGCAGTGCTAGAGATTTTATCCAAGCCACAGATACGCAGTATTTT.

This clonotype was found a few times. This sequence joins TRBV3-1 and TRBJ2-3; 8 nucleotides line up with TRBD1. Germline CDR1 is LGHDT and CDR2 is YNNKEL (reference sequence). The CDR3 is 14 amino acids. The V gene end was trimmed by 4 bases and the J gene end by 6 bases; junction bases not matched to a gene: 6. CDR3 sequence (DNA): TGTGCCAGCAGCCGACAGGGGCGCGCTGATACGCAGTATTTT. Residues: CASSRQGRADTQYF.

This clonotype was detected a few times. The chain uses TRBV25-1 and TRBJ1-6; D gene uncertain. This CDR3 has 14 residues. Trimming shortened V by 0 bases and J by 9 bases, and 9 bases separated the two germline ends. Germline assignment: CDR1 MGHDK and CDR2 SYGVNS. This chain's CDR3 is CASSEYKSSSPLHF. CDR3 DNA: TGTGCCAGCAGTGAATATAAAAGTAGTTCACCCCTCCACTTT.

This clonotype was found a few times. CDR3 in DNA: TGCGCCAGCAGCGCCACGGGACAGGTCAATCAGCCCCAGCATTTT. Translation gives CASSATGQVNQPQHF. V usage is TRBV5-1 and J usage is TRBJ1-5, with 8 bases matching TRBD1. Germline V gene data show CDR1 as SGHRS and CDR2 as YFSETQ. This CDR3 is 15 amino acids long. Trimming took 4 bases from V and 3 from J; bases not matched to a gene: 6. Complete variable domain (other parts from reference TRBV5-1 and TRBJ1-5): KAGVTQTPRYLIKTRGQQVTLSCSPISGHRSVSWYQQTPGQGLQFLFEYFSETQRNKGNFPGRFSGRQFSNSRSEMNVSTLELGDSALYLCASSATGQVNQPQHFGDGTRLSIL.

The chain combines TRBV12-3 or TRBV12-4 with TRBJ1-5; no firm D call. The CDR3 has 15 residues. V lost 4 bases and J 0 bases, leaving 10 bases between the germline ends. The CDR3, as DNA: TGTGCCAGCAGTTCGGGCCTTGATAGCAATCAGCCCCAGCATTTT. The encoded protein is CASSSGLDSNQPQHF.